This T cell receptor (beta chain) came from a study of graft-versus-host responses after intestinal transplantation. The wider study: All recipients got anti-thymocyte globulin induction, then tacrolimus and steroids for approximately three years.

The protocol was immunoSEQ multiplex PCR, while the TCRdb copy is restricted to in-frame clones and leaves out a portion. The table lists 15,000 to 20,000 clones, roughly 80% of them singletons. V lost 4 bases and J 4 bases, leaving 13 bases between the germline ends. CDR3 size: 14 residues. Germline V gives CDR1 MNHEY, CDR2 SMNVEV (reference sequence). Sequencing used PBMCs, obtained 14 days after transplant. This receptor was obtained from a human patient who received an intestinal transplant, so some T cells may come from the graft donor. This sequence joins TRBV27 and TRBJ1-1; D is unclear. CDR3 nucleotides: TGTGCCAGCAGTTCAACGGGAGGGTTCACTGAAGCTTTCTTT. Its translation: CASSSTGGFTEAFF.